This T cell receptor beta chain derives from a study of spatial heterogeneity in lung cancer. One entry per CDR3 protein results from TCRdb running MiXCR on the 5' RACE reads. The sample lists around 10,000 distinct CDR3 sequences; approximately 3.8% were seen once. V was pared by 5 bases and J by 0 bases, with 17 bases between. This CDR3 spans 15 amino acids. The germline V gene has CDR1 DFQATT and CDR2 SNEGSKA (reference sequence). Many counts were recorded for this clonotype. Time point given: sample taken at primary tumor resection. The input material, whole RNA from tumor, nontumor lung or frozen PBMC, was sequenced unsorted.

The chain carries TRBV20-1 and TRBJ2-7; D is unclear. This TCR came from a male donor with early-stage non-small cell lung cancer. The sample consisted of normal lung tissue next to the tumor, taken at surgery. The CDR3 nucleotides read TGCAGTGCTTCTGACGTTCGGAAAAGCTCCTACGAGCAGTACTTC. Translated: CSASDVRKSSYEQYF.